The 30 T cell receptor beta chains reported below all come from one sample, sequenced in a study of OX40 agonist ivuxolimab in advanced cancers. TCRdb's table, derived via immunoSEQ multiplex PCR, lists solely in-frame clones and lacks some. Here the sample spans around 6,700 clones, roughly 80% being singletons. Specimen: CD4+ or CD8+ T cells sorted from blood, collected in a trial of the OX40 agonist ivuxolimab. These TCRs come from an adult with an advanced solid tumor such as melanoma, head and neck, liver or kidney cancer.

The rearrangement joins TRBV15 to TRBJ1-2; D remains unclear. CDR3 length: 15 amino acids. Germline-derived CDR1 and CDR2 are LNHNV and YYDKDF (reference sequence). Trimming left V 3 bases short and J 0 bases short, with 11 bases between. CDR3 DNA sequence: TGTGCCACCAGCAGTAATAGACTCACTAACTATGGCTACACCTTC. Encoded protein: CATSSNRLTNYGYTF.

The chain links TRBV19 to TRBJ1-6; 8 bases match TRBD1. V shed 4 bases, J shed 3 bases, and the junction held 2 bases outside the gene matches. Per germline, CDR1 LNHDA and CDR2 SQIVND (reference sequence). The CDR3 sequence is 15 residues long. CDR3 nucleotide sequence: TGTGCCAGTAGTACCGACAGGGGCTATAATTCACCCCTCCACTTT. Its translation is CASSTDRGYNSPLHF.

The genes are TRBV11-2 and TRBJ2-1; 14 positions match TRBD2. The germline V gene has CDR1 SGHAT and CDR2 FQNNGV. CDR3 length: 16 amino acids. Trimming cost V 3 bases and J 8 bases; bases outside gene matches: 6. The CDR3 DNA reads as TGTGCCAGCAGCTTGGGTGCGGGACTAGCGGGGGATGAGCAGTTCTTC. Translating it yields CASSLGAGLAGDEQFF. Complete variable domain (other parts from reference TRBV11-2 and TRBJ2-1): EAGVAQSPRYKIIEKRQSVAFWCNPISGHATLYWYQQILGQGPKLLIQFQNNGVVDDSQLPKDRFSAERLKGVDSTLKIQPAKLEDSAVYLCASSLGAGLAGDEQFFGPGTRLTVL.

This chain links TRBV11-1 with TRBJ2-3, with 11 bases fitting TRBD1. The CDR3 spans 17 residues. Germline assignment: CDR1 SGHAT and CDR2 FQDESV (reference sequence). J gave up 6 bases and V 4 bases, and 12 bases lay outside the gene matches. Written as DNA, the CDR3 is TGTGCCAGCAGCTCGGACAGGGGGCTAGGTGAGGTGGATACGCAGTATTTT. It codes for CASSSDRGLGEVDTQYF.

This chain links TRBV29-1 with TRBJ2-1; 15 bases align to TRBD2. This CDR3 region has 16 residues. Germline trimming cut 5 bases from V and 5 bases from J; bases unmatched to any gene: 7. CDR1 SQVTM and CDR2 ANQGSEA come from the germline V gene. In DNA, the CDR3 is TGCAGCGTTCCGGGACTAGCGGGAGGCCCCAACAATGAGCAGTTCTTC. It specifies CSVPGLAGGPNNEQFF.

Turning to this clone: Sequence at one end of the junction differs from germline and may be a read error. CDR3 region: CAGRGQVSRNTEAFF. The CDR3 DNA is TGTGCCGGCAGGGGACAGGTTTCCAGGAACACTGAAGCTTTCTTT. This rearrangement joins TRBV2 to TRBJ1-1; 8 bases line up with TRBD1. The germline gives CDR1 SNHLY, CDR2 FYNNEI. The CDR3 spans 15 residues.

CDR3 amino acids: CASRTGDPPYEQYF. The CDR3 nucleotides are TGTGCCAGCAGGACAGGGGACCCTCCCTACGAGCAGTACTTC. This chain joins TRBV6-5 and TRBJ2-7; 8 positions match TRBD1. The CDR3 runs 14 residues. Per the germline V gene, CDR1 is MNHEY and CDR2 is SVGAGI. V lost 6 bases to trimming and J lost 2 bases; unmatched junction nucleotides: 6.

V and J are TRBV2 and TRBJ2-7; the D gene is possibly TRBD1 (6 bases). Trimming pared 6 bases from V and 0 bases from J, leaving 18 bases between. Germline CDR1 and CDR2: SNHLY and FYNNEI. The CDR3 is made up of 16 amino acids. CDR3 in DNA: TGTGCCAGCAGACGACGGGACAATCCTTTCTCCTACGAGCAGTACTTC. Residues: CASRRRDNPFSYEQYF.

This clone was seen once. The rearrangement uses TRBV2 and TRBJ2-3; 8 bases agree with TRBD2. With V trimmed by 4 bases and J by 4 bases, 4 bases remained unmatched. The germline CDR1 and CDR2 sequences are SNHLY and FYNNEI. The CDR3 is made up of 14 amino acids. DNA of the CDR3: TGTGCCAGCAGTGTTGGCGGGAGGTCAGATACGCAGTATTTT. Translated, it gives CASSVGGRSDTQYF.

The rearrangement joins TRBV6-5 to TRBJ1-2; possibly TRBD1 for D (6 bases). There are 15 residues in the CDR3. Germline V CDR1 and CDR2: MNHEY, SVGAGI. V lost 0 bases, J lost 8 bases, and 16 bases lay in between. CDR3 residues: CASSYSRGGPGGYTF. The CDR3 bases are TGTGCCAGCAGTTACTCGAGAGGGGGGCCAGGAGGCTACACCTTC.

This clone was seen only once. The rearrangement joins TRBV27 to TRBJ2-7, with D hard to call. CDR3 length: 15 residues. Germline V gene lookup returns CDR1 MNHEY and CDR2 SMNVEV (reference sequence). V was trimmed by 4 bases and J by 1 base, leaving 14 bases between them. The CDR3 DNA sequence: TGTGCCAGCAGTTCGGCAATATCCATGTCCTACGAGCAGTACTTC. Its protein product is CASSSAISMSYEQYF.

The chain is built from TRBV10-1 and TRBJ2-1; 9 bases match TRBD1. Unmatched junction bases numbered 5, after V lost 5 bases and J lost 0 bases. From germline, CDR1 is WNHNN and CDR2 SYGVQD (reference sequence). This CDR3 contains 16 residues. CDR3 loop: CASSPGTGRSYNEQFF. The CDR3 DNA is TGCGCCAGCAGTCCCGGGACAGGGCGCTCCTACAATGAGCAGTTCTTC.

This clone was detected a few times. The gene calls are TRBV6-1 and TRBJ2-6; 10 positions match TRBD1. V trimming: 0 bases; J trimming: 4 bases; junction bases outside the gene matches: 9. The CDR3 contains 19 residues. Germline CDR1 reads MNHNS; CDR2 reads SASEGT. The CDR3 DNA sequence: TGTGCCAGCAGTGAAGCGCTTGACAGGGGGCAGACAGGGGCCAACGTCCTGACTTTC. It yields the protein CASSEALDRGQTGANVLTF.

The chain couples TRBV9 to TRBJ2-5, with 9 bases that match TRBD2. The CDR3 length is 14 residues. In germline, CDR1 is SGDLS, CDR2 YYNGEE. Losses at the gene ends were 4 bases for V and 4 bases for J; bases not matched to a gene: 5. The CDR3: CASSPWGLAETQYF. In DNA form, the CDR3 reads TGTGCCAGCAGCCCTTGGGGACTAGCAGAGACCCAGTACTTC.

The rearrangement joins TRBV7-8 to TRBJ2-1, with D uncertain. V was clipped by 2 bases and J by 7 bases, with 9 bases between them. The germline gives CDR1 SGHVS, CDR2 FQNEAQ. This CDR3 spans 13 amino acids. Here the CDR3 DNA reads TGTGCCAGCAGCTTAAGCCTCCTAAATGAGCAGTTCTTC. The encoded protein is CASSLSLLNEQFF.

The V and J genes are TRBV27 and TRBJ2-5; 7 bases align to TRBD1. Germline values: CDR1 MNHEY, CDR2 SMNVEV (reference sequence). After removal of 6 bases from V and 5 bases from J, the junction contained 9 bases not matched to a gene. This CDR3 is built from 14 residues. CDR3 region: CASSPNTRGETQYF. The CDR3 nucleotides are TGTGCCAGCAGCCCAAACACCAGGGGGGAGACCCAGTACTTC.

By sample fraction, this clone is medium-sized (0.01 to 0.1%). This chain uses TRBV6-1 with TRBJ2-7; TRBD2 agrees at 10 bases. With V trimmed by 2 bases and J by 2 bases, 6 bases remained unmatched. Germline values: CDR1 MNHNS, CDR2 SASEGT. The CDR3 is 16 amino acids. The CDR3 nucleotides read TGTGCCAGCAGTGAATGGTTAAGCGGGGGGGCCTACGAGCAGTACTTC. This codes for CASSEWLSGGAYEQYF.

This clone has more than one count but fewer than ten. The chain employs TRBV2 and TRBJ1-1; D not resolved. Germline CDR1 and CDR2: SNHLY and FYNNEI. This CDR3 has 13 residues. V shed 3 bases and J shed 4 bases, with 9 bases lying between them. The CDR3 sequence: CASSEQAGTEAFF. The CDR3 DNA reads TGTGCCAGCAGTGAGCAGGCTGGCACTGAAGCTTTCTTT.

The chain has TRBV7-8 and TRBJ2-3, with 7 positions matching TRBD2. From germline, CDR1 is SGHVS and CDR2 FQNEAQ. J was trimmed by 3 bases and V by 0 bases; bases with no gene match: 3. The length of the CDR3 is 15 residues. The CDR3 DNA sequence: TGTGCCAGCAGCTTAGCGGGAGGGACTACAGATACGCAGTATTTT. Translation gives CASSLAGGTTDTQYF. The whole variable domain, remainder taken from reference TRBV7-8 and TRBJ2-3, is GAGVSQSPRYKVAKRGQDVALRCDPISGHVSLFWYQQALGQGPEFLTYFQNEAQLDKSGLPSDRFFAERPEGSVSTLKIQRTQQEDSAVYLCASSLAGGTTDTQYFGPGTRLTVL.

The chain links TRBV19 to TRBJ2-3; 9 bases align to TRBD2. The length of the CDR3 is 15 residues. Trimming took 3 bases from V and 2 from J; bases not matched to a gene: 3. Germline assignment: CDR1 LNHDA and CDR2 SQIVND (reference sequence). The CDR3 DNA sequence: TGTGCCAGTAGTATCCCGGGACTAGCCACAGATACGCAGTATTTT. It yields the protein CASSIPGLATDTQYF.

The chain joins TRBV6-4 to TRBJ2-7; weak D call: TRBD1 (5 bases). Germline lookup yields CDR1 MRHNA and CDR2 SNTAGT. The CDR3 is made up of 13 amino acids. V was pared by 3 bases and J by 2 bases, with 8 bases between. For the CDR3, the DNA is TGTGCCAGCAGTGAGGGCAGGGCCTACGAGCAGTACTTC. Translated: CASSEGRAYEQYF.

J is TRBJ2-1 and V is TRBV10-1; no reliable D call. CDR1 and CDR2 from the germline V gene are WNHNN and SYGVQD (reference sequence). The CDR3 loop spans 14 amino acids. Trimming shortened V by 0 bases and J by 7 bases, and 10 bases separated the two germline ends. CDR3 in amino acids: CASSESGFVNEQFF. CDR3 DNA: TGCGCCAGCAGTGAGTCTGGATTCGTAAATGAGCAGTTCTTC.

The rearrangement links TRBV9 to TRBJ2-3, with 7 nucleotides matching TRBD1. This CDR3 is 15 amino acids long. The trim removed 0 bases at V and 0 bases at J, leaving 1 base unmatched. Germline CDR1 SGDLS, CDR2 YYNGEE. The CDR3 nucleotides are TGTGCCAGCAGCGTAGAGGGGGCTAGCACAGATACGCAGTATTTT. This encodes CASSVEGASTDTQYF. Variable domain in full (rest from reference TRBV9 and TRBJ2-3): DSGVTQTPKHLITATGQRVTLRCSPRSGDLSVYWYQQSLDQGLQFLIQYYNGEERAKGNILERFSAQQFPDLHSELNLSSLELGDSALYFCASSVEGASTDTQYFGPGTRLTVL.

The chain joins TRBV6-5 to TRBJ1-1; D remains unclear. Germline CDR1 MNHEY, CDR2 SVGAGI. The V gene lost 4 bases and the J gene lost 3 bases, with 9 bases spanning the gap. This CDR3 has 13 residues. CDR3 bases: TGTGCCAGCAGTTTTAGGACCCACACTGAAGCTTTCTTT. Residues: CASSFRTHTEAFF.

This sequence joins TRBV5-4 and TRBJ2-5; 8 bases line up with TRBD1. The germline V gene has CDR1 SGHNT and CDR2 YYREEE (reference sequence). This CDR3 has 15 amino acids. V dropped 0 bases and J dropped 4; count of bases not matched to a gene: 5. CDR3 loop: CASSLGQGAGETQYF. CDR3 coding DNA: TGTGCCAGCAGCTTGGGGCAGGGGGCTGGAGAGACCCAGTACTTC.

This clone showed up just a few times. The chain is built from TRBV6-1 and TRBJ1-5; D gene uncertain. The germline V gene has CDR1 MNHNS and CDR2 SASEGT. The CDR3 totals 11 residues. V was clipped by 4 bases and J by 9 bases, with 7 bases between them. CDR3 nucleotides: TGTGCCAGCAGTGGGGCCTGGCCCCAGCATTTT. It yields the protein CASSGAWPQHF.

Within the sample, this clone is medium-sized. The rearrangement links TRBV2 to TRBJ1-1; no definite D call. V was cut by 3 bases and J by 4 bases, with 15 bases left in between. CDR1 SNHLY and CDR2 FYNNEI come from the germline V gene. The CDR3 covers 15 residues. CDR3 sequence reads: CASSEWATPGTEAFF. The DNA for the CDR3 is TGTGCCAGCAGTGAGTGGGCCACCCCGGGCACTGAAGCTTTCTTT.

The CDR3 reads CASSPESFRGYTF. For the CDR3, the DNA is TGTGCCAGCAGTCCCGAGAGTTTTCGAGGCTACACCTTC. The genes are TRBV28 and TRBJ1-2; the D is unclear. The CDR3 sequence is 13 residues long. Germline CDR1 MDHEN, CDR2 SYDVKM. Trimming cost V 5 bases and J 8 bases, with 15 bases left between them.

This chain's CDR3 is CSVEGGLAGRTNEQFF. CDR3 nucleotides: TGCAGCGTTGAAGGGGGACTAGCGGGGCGCACAAATGAGCAGTTCTTC. The chain has TRBV29-1 and TRBJ2-1; TRBD2 agrees at 13 bases. The CDR3 is 16 residues long. Germline CDR1 reads SQVTM; CDR2 reads ANQGSEA. The ends lost 1 base at V and 7 bases at J; junction bases unmatched: 7.

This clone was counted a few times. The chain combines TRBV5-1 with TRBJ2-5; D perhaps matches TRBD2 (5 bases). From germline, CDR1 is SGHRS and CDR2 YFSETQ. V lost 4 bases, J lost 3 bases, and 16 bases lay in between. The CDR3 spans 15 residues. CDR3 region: CASSPHGGLEETQYF. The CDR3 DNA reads TGCGCCAGCAGCCCCCATGGTGGACTCGAAGAGACCCAGTACTTC.